A selection of T cell receptor beta chains follows, all from one sample in a study of blood T cells in healthy people across ages. MiXCR, applied by TCRdb to the 5' RACE reads, yields one record per CDR3 protein. There are 700,000 or so distinct CDR3 sequences in the sample; over 40% occur only once, and 25% to 35% lies in the top ten. The material sequenced was blood. The receptors were gathered from a man aged 80 or over in good health. The CDR3 runs from the conserved cysteine through the conserved F or W. The D gene is left open where the match is weak. Where a row states a size, it is once, few, many or the class of an expanded clone; other rows omit it.

14,TRBJ2-5,TRBV7-2,NA,many,TGTGCCAGCAGCTTAGACTTTGGTCAGGGGACCCAGTACTTC,CASSLDFGQGTQYF
14,TRBJ1-1,TRBV5-1,NA,NA,TGCGCCAGCAGCTTGATGGGGAGCGACACTGAAGCTTTCTTT,CASSLMGSDTEAFF
15,TRBJ2-4,TRBV4-2,TRBD1,NA,TGTGCCAGCAGCCGCAGTCGACAGGGAAGCAACATTCAGTACTTC,CASSRSRQGSNIQYF
14,TRBJ1-2,TRBV7-2,NA,few,TGTGCCAGCAGCCCCCAAGGGGGGGTCTCTGGCTACACCTTC,CASSPQGGVSGYTF
15,TRBJ2-3,TRBV12-3/TRBV12-4,NA,many,TGTGCCAGCACCCGCTCCACGGGGAGCACAGATACGCAGTATTTT,CASTRSTGSTDTQYF
15,TRBJ2-2,TRBV15,TRBD1,few,TGTGCCACCAGAGATCGGACAGGGAACACCGGGGAGCTGTTTTTT,CATRDRTGNTGELFF
14,TRBJ2-7,TRBV6-6,TRBD1,NA,TGTGCCAGCAGTTACCGGACAGGGCCTGACGAGCAGTACTTC,CASSYRTGPDEQYF
14,TRBJ2-7,TRBV4-3,NA,many,TGCGCCAGCAGCCAAGTACTAGCATCCTACGAGCAGTACTTC,CASSQVLASYEQYF
14,TRBJ2-7,TRBV7-2,TRBD1,NA,TGTACCAGCAGACAGGACAGGGCCTCCTACGAGCAGTACTTC,CTSRQDRASYEQYF
14,TRBJ1-1,TRBV7-2,TRBD1,few,TGTGCCAGCAGCTACCCTGGACAGGGCGGTGAAGCTTTCTTT,CASSYPGQGGEAFF
12,TRBJ1-1,TRBV6-6,NA,many,TGTGCCAGCAGTCCCCCTTATACTGAAGCTTTCTTT,CASSPPYTEAFF
13,TRBJ2-4,TRBV20-1,NA,once,TGCAGTGCTAGAGATAATACGGCAAACATTCAGTACTTC,CSARDNTANIQYF
15,TRBJ1-4,TRBV6-5,NA,NA,TGTGCCAGCAGTCCGCCTCAGGGGCTGGGTGAAAAACTGTTTTTT,CASSPPQGLGEKLFF
16,TRBJ2-4,TRBV7-2,TRBD2,NA,TGTGCCAGCAGCCCCCCAGGGGCGGGAGGGCCTAGGGAGCAGTACTTC,CASSPPGAGGPREQYF
14,TRBJ1-1,TRBV6-1,NA,NA,TGTGCCAGCAGTGGGGGGGGGCTGGTCACTGAAGCTTTCTTT,CASSGGGLVTEAFF
12,TRBJ2-5,TRBV12-3/TRBV12-4,NA,NA,TGTGCCAGCAGTATGCATCAGGAGACCCAGTACTTC,CASSMHQETQYF
14,TRBJ2-2,TRBV27,TRBD1,NA,TGTGCCATCCGACAGGGGGCATCCGCCGGGGAGCTGTTTTTT,CAIRQGASAGELFF
14,TRBJ2-2,TRBV29-1,NA,NA,TGCAGCGTTTCGGACCGATCGAACACCGGGGAACTGTTTTTT,CSVSDRSNTGELFF
12,TRBJ1-2,TRBV21-1,NA,NA,TGTGCCAGCAACGACAGGGTCTATGGCTACACCTTC,CASNDRVYGYTF
16,TRBJ2-2,TRBV4-3,NA,few,TGCGCCAGCAGCCAAGGCAAAATTGTAAACACCGGGGAGCTGTTTTTT,CASSQGKIVNTGELFF
15,TRBJ1-4,TRBV4-3,TRBD1,few,TGCGCCAGCAGCCAAATGACAGGGGCAAGTGAAAAACTGTTTTTT,CASSQMTGASEKLFF
14,TRBJ2-5,TRBV7-2,NA,few,TGTGCCAGCCAATCAAACCAGGTGGGAGAGACCCAGTACTTC,CASQSNQVGETQYF
16,TRBJ2-6,TRBV7-9,NA,many,TGTGCCAGCAGCTTGTGGTTGGGCACTGGGGCCAACGTCCTGACTTTC,CASSLWLGTGANVLTF
15,TRBJ2-7,TRBV15,NA,once,TGTGCCACCAGCGCCAACAGGGAGGTAGTTTACGAGCAGTACTTC,CATSANREVVYEQYF
13,TRBJ1-2,TRBV12-3/TRBV12-4,NA,NA,TGTGCCAGCTCTGAAACTGGGGGATATGGCTACACCTTC,CASSETGGYGYTF
16,TRBJ2-1,TRBV7-9,NA,few,TGTGCCAGCAGCCCGCGGCGGGTCCCACCCTACAATGAGCAGTTCTTC,CASSPRRVPPYNEQFF
12,TRBJ2-7,TRBV6-2/TRBV6-3,NA,few,TGTGCCAGCAGTTATAGTCGTAACGAGCAGTACTTC,CASSYSRNEQYF
17,TRBJ2-1,TRBV5-1,TRBD2,once,TGCGCCAGCAGCTTGGGCTTGTCGAGCGGGAGGATCAATGAGCAGTTCTTC,CASSLGLSSGRINEQFF
15,TRBJ1-4,TRBV12-3/TRBV12-4,NA,NA,TGTGCCAGCAGTTTACGGGGACTCGTTAATGAAAAACTGTTTTTT,CASSLRGLVNEKLFF
16,TRBJ1-2,TRBV3-1,NA,NA,TGTGTCAGCAGCCAGGGACCGGGCCAAGGAAAGAGAGGCTACACCTTC,CVSSQGPGQGKRGYTF
13,TRBJ2-7,TRBV6-2/TRBV6-3,TRBD1,few,TGTGCCAGCAGTTGGGACAGGGGTAACGAGCAGTACTTC,CASSWDRGNEQYF
15,TRBJ2-3,TRBV15,TRBD1,many,TGTGCCACCGAGGACAGGGTTGATAGCACAGATACGCAGTATTTT,CATEDRVDSTDTQYF
14,TRBJ1-5,TRBV29-1,TRBD1,many,TGCAGCGTTATCGGGACAGGGGGCAATCAGCCCCAGCATTTT,CSVIGTGGNQPQHF
18,TRBJ2-1,TRBV10-3,TRBD2,many,TGTGCCATCAGTGAACTAGCGGGAGGGGTAGGGCCCAACAATGAGCAGTTCTTC,CAISELAGGVGPNNEQFF
15,TRBJ2-7,TRBV5-1,NA,once,TGCGCCAGCAGCTTGGGACCAGACGGCCCCTACGAGCAGTACTTC,CASSLGPDGPYEQYF
14,TRBJ2-7,TRBV30,NA,few,TGTGCCTGGAGTGAGGACAGTCGCACCTACGAGCAGTACTTC,CAWSEDSRTYEQYF
16,TRBJ2-1,TRBV28,TRBD2,few,TGTGCCAGCAGTTTATTCCGCGGGAGGACCGGGAATGAGCAGTTCTTC,CASSLFRGRTGNEQFF
14,TRBJ2-5,TRBV28,TRBD2,NA,TGTGCCAGCAGTTTAATCCTAGCGGGAGGGGGAGAGTACTTC,CASSLILAGGGEYF
13,TRBJ2-7,TRBV6-6,TRBD1,NA,TGTGCCAGCTGGGCAGGGGGATCCTACGAGCAGTACTTC,CASWAGGSYEQYF
14,TRBJ2-1,TRBV6-5,TRBD1,NA,TGTGCCAGCAGCTCAGGGGGTTCTCCAGAGACCCAGTTCTTC,CASSSGGSPETQFF
15,TRBJ1-6,TRBV12-3/TRBV12-4,NA,NA,TGTGCCGGCAGTTTAGTAGGTGGTAATAATTCACCCCTCCACTTT,CAGSLVGGNNSPLHF
12,TRBJ2-7,TRBV6-6,NA,NA,TGTGCCAGCAGGCAGGGGGGAAGCGAGCAGTACTTC,CASRQGGSEQYF
13,TRBJ2-7,TRBV7-2,NA,few,TGTGCCAGCAGCCTCCAACTAGACTACGAGCAGTACTTC,CASSLQLDYEQYF
17,TRBJ2-1,TRBV7-2,TRBD2,NA,TGTGCCAGCAGCTTAGCGGTTTTAGCGGGAGGGCCAGGTGAGCAGTTCTTC,CASSLAVLAGGPGEQFF
14,TRBJ2-7,TRBV2,NA,NA,TGTGCCAGCAGGGAAACCGGGAACCCCTACGAGCAGTACTTC,CASRETGNPYEQYF
14,TRBJ2-4,TRBV4-3,TRBD1,few,TGCGCCAGCAGCCAGCAGACAGGGGGGGACATTCAGTACTTC,CASSQQTGGDIQYF
13,TRBJ1-2,TRBV2,TRBD1,NA,TGTGCCAGCTCCTTACAGGGGATCTATGGCTACACCTTC,CASSLQGIYGYTF
14,TRBJ2-1,TRBV6-2/TRBV6-3,NA,many,TGTGCCAGCAGACGCATTGTGGCTTACAATGAGCAGTTCTTC,CASRRIVAYNEQFF
15,TRBJ2-3,TRBV27,NA,NA,TGTGCCAGCAGTTTACGGGGGTTACGCACAGATACGCAGTATTTT,CASSLRGLRTDTQYF
15,TRBJ2-5,TRBV4-3,NA,NA,TGCGCCAGCAGCCAAGATCGTAGCAGCGCGGGGACCCAGTACTTC,CASSQDRSSAGTQYF